This record covers a single T cell receptor (beta chain). The sample originates from a study of blood T cell repertoires in COVID-19. Germline CDR1 reads SGHRS; CDR2 reads YFSETQ. This CDR3 is built from 14 residues. Trimming took 6 bases from V and 0 from J, leaving 10 bases between them. Profiled with immunoSEQ multiplex PCR; TCRdb holds only in-frame clones, not every one. The sample yields roughly 230,000 clones, around 85% seen once. The rearrangement links TRBV5-1 to TRBJ2-1, with D possibly being TRBD1 (5 bases). This TCR derives from a woman older than 75 with acute or convalescent COVID-19. Sequencing input: peripheral blood. The CDR3 DNA sequence: TGCGCCAGCACCCGAGACAGCTCCTACAATGAGCAGTTCTTC. It codes for CASTRDSSYNEQFF. Full variable domain (missing parts from reference TRBV5-1 and TRBJ2-1): KAGVTQTPRYLIKTRGQQVTLSCSPISGHRSVSWYQQTPGQGLQFLFEYFSETQRNKGNFPGRFSGRQFSNSRSEMNVSTLELGDSALYLCASTRDSSYNEQFFGPGTRLTVL.